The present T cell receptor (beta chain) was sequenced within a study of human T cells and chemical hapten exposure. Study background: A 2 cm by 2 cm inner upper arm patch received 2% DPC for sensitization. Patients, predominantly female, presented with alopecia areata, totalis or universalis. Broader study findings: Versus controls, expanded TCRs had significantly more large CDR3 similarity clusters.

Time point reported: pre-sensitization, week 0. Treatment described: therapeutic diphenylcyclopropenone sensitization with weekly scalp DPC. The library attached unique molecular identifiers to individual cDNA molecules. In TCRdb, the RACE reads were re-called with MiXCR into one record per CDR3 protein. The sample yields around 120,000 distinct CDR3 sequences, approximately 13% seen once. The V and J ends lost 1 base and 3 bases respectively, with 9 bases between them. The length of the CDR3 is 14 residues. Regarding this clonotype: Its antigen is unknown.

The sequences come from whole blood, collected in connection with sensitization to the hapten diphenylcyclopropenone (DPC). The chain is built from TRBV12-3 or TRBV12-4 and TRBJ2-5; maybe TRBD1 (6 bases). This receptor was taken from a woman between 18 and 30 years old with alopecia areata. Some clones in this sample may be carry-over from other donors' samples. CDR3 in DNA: TGTGCCAGCAGTTTAGGGGACATAGAAGAGACCCAGTACTTC. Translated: CASSLGDIEETQYF.